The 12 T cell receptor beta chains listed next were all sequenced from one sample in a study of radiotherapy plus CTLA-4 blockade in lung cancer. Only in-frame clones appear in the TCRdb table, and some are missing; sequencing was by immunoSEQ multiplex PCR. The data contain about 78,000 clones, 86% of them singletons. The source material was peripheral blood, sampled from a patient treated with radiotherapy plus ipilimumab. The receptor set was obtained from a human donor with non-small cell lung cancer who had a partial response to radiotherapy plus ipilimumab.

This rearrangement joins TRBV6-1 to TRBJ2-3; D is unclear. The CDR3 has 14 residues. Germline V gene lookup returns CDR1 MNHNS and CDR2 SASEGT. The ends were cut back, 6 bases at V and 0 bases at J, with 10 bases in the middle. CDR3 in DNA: TGTGCCAGCAGCCGAGATAGAAGCACAGATACGCAGTATTTT. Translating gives CASSRDRSTDTQYF.

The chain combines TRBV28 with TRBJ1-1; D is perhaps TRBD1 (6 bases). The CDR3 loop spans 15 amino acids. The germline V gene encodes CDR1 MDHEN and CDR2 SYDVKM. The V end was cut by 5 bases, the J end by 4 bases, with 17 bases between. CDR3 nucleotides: TGTGCCAGCAGTGCGACCGACAGGTTTGGCACTGAAGCTTTCTTT. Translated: CASSATDRFGTEAFF.

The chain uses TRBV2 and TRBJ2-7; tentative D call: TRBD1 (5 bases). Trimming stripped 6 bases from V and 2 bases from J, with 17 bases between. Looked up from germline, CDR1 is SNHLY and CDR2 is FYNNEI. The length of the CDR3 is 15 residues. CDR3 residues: CASSSNPGMPYEQYF. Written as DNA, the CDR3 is TGTGCCAGCAGCTCGAACCCAGGGATGCCCTACGAGCAGTACTTC.

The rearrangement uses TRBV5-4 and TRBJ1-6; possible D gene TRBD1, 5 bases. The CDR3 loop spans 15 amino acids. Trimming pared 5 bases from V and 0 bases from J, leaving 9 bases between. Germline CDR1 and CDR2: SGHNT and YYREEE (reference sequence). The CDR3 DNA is TGTGCCAGCAGGATGGGGGGCTCCTATAATTCACCCCTCCACTTT. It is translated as CASRMGGSYNSPLHF. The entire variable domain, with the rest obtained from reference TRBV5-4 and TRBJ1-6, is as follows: ETGVTQSPTHLIKTRGQQVTLRCSSQSGHNTVSWYQQALGQGPQFIFQYYREEENGRGNFPPRFSGLQFPNYSSELNVNALELDDSALYLCASRMGGSYNSPLHFGNGTRLTVT.

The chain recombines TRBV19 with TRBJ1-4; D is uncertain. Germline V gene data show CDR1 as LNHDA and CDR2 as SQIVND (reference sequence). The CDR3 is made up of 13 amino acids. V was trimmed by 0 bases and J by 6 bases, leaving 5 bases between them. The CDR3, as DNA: TGTGCCAGTAGTATAGAACAGCATGAAAAACTGTTTTTT. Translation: CASSIEQHEKLFF.

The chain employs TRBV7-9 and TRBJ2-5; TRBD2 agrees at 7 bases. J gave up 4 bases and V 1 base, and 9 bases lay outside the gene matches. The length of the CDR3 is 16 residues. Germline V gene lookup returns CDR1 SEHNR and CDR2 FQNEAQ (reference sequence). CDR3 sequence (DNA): TGTGCCAGCAGCTTAGAATCAGCGGGAAGTCTAGAGACCCAGTACTTC. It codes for CASSLESAGSLETQYF.

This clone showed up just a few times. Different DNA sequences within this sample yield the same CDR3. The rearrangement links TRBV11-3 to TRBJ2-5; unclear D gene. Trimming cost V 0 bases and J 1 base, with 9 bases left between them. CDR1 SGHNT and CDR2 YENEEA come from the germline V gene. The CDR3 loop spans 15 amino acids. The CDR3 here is CASSLEGQPQETQYF. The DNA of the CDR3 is TGTGCCAGCAGCTTAGAGGGCCAGCCCCAAGAGACCCAGTACTTC.

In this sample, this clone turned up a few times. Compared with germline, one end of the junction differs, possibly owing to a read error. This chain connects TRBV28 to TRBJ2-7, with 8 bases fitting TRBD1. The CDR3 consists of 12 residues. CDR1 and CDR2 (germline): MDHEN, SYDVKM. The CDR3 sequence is CASSLSGTGGDF. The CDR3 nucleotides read TGTGCCAGCAGTTTATCCGGGACAGGTGGTGACTTC.

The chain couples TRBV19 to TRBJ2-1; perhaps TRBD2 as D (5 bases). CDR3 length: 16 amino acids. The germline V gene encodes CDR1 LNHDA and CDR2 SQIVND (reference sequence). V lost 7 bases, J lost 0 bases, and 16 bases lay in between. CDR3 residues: CASTPPRSGSYNEQFF. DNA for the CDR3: TGTGCCAGTACCCCTCCCCGGAGCGGCTCCTACAATGAGCAGTTCTTC.

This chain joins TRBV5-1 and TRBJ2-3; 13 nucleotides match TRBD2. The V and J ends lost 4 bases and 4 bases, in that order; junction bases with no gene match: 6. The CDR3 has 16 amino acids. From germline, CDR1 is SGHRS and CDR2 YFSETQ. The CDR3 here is CASSVGTSGTADTQYF. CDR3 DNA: TGCGCCAGCAGCGTAGGGACTAGCGGGACCGCAGATACGCAGTATTTT.

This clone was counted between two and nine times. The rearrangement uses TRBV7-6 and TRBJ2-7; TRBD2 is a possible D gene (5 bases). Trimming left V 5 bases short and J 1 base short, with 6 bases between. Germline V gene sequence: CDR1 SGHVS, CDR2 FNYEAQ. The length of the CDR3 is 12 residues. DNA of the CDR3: TGTGCCAGCAGCGGACTTTCCTACGAGCAGTACTTC. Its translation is CASSGLSYEQYF.

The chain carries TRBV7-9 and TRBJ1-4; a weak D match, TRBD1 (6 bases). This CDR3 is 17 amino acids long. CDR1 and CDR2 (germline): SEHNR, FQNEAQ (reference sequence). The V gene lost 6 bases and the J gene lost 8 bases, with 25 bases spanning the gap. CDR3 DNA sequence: TGTGCCAGCAGTTATGGGGGGGGGCGCAAAAAAGAAGAAAAACTGTTTTTT. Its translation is CASSYGGGRKKEEKLFF.